These 17 T cell receptor beta chains originate from one sample sequenced in a study of T cell repertoires in cytomegalovirus infection. TCRdb reanalysed the reads using MiXCR and keeps one entry per CDR3 protein. The profile shows 200,000 to 300,000 distinct CDR3 sequences, about 13% of them singletons. Sequencing input: PBMCs. All receptors come from a human donor in good health (CMV status not recorded). Some clones in this sample may be carry-over from other donors' samples.

This chain joins TRBV5-6 and TRBJ2-3; no definite D call. This CDR3 contains 15 residues. V shed 1 base and J shed 0 bases, with 9 bases lying between them. Germline V gene sequence: CDR1 SGHDT, CDR2 YYEEEE. The CDR3 coding sequence is TGTGCCAGCAGCTTGATGCTTGCGAGCACAGATACGCAGTATTTT. It translates to CASSLMLASTDTQYF.

The genes are TRBV28 and TRBJ1-2, with D perhaps matching TRBD1 (6 bases). The CDR3 runs 14 residues. V lost 5 bases, J lost 8 bases, and 18 bases lay in between. Germline V lookup: CDR1 MDHEN, CDR2 SYDVKM. The CDR3 sequence: CASSGGWDIGGYTF. CDR3 DNA sequence: TGTGCCAGCAGTGGGGGATGGGACATCGGCGGCTACACCTTC.

J is TRBJ2-2 and V is TRBV19; 7 bases map to TRBD2. Germline trimming cut 7 bases from V and 0 bases from J; bases unmatched to any gene: 8. The CDR3 is made up of 16 amino acids. Germline V gene lookup returns CDR1 LNHDA and CDR2 SQIVND (reference sequence). The CDR3 DNA sequence: TGTGCCAGTACTGGGGGAGGGCCCCCGAACACCGGGGAGCTGTTTTTT. It is translated as CASTGGGPPNTGELFF. The whole variable domain, remainder taken from reference TRBV19 and TRBJ2-2, is DGGITQSPKYLFRKEGQNVTLSCEQNLNHDAMYWYRQDPGQGLRLIYYSQIVNDFQKGDIAEGYSVSREKKESFPLTVTSAQKNPTAFYLCASTGGGPPNTGELFFGEGSRLTVL.

In this sample, this clonotype turned up a few times. The gene calls are TRBV6-6 and TRBJ2-1; TRBD1 matches 7 bases. Per the germline V gene, CDR1 is MNHNY and CDR2 is SVGAGI (reference sequence). The CDR3 spans 16 residues. The J segment lost 0 bases and the V segment lost 5 bases, leaving 7 bases of the junction unmatched. The CDR3 loop reads CASSPIQGRSYNEQFF. Written as DNA, the CDR3 is TGTGCCAGCAGTCCGATACAGGGGCGCTCCTACAATGAGCAGTTCTTC.

The V call is TRBV20-1, the J call TRBJ1-3, with 9 bases fitting TRBD1. Germline CDR1 is DFQATT and CDR2 is SNEGSKA (reference sequence). CDR3 size: 14 residues. The junction had 7 bases not matched to a gene; V was cut back by 5 bases and J by 5 bases. The CDR3 DNA follows: TGCAGTGCTTTGGGACAGGGAGTGAGAAACACCATATATTTT. It specifies CSALGQGVRNTIYF.

The chain employs TRBV12-3 or TRBV12-4 and TRBJ1-1; possibly TRBD1 for D (6 bases). The CDR3 covers 14 residues. The V end lost 5 bases, the J end lost 8 bases, and 18 bases lay between the germline ends. This CDR3 is CASSINRESLEAFF. The CDR3, as DNA: TGTGCCAGCAGTATCAACAGGGAATCCTTAGAAGCTTTCTTT.

This clonotype was detected many times. The chain recombines TRBV7-2 with TRBJ1-3; D ambiguous. Germline V gene data show CDR1 as SGHTA and CDR2 as FQGNSA. V shed 8 bases and J shed 0 bases, with 11 bases lying between them. CDR3 size: 14 residues. The DNA of the CDR3 is TGTGCCAGCGGCGGACGGTACTCTGGAAACACCATATATTTT. The encoded protein is CASGGRYSGNTIYF.

This clonotype was seen more than once but under ten times. The chain employs TRBV6-2 or TRBV6-3 and TRBJ1-2; 8 bases match TRBD1. V shed 6 bases and J 7 bases; nucleotides not matched to a gene: 10. Germline V lookup: CDR1 MNHEY, CDR2 SVGEGT. The CDR3 contains 14 residues. The CDR3 bases are TGTGCCAGCAGAACCGGACAGGGATGGGGTGGCTACACCTTC. Amino acids: CASRTGQGWGGYTF.

This clonotype was observed many times. The chain carries TRBV7-2 and TRBJ2-1, with 7 bases lining up with TRBD1. This CDR3 is 15 amino acids long. V dropped 5 bases and J dropped 4; count of bases not matched to a gene: 8. Germline assignment: CDR1 SGHTA and CDR2 FQGNSA. The CDR3 sequence: CASSLDREKYNEQFF. The CDR3 region has the DNA TGTGCCAGCAGCCTTGACAGGGAAAAGTACAATGAGCAGTTCTTC.

This clonotype was counted between two and nine times. The germline gene is not matched at one end of the junction; a read error may be the cause. The chain carries TRBV28 and TRBJ2-1, with 13 bases identical to TRBD2. Germline V gives CDR1 MDHEN, CDR2 SYDVKM. This CDR3 contains 15 residues. The chain's CDR3 is CASSFSTSGRAVTLF. For the CDR3, the DNA is TGTGCCAGCAGTTTCTCAACTAGCGGGAGGGCCGTTACGCTCTTC.

This clonotype was detected only a few times. This chain connects TRBV11-2 to TRBJ2-3; 11 bases fit TRBD2. This CDR3 contains 15 residues. Unmatched junction bases numbered 3, after V lost 3 bases and J lost 4 bases. CDR1 is SGHAT and CDR2 is FQNNGV in the germline V gene. The CDR3 region is CASSFSGRASDTQYF. The CDR3 DNA reads TGTGCCAGCAGCTTTAGCGGGAGGGCCTCAGATACGCAGTATTTT.

Comment on this clonotype: Germline is not matched at one junction end, which may reflect a read error. The chain recombines TRBV18 with TRBJ2-2; possibly TRBD2 for D (6 bases). The CDR3 length is 15 residues. Germline V gene lookup returns CDR1 KGHSH and CDR2 LQKENI. The CDR3, as DNA: TGTGCCAGCTCCCCACGGGAGTTAAACACCGGGGAGCTGTTTTTT. Protein: CASSPRELNTGELFF.

J is TRBJ2-3 and V is TRBV6-6; maybe TRBD2 (6 bases). CDR3 length: 17 amino acids. CDR1 and CDR2 (germline): MNHNY, SVGAGI (reference sequence). Trimming removed 0 bases at V and 2 bases at J, with 15 bases between. The CDR3 sequence: CASSYSISGLYTDTQYF. Written as DNA, the CDR3 is TGTGCCAGCAGTTACTCTATCTCGGGACTCTACACAGATACGCAGTATTTT.

The chain recombines TRBV20-1 with TRBJ2-3; 7 nucleotides match TRBD2. Germline CDR1 and CDR2: DFQATT and SNEGSKA (reference sequence). With 6 bases clipped from V and 0 bases from J, the junction kept 6 bases outside the gene matches. The CDR3 totals 14 residues. The chain's CDR3 is CSAKAGTSTDTQYF. CDR3 bases: TGCAGTGCAAAAGCGGGGACGAGCACAGATACGCAGTATTTT.

This clonotype was counted many times. The J gene is TRBJ1-1, the V gene TRBV6-6; weak D call: TRBD1 (5 bases). The germline V gene encodes CDR1 MNHNY and CDR2 SVGAGI (reference sequence). The CDR3 runs to 14 residues. Trimming took off 2 bases at V and 11 bases at J, with 18 bases between the two ends. The DNA for the CDR3 is TGTGCCAGCAGTTACCCCAGCCAAGGTAGGGACGCTTTCTTT. Amino acid sequence: CASSYPSQGRDAFF.

This clonotype was seen a few times. The chain links TRBV6-6 to TRBJ1-5, with D maybe TRBD1 (6 bases). This CDR3 has 14 amino acids. The V end was cut by 8 bases, the J end by 11 bases, with 22 bases between. CDR1 is MNHNY, CDR2 SVGAGI, per germline (reference sequence). The CDR3 DNA reads TGTGCCAGCCACCAAGGGGGACTACCACGGGCCCAGCATTTT. Translated, it gives CASHQGGLPRAQHF.

This clonotype was observed a few times. The rearrangement uses TRBV4-3 and TRBJ1-2, with 12 nucleotides matching TRBD1. The CDR3 runs 19 residues. The V gene's germline CDR1 is LGHNA and CDR2 YSLEER. V lost 4 bases and J lost 1; bases outside the gene matches: 13. The CDR3 loop reads CASSPNTGTGGAGNYGYTF. The CDR3 region has the DNA TGCGCCAGCAGCCCTAACACCGGGACAGGGGGCGCCGGTAACTATGGCTACACCTTC.